A single sample is the source of the 21 T cell receptor beta chains below, sequenced in a study of blood T cells in healthy people across ages (dated by TCRdb to the mid-2010s). Libraries were made using 5' RACE. Sequencing was carried out with an Illumina HiSeq 2500. A second roughly 6 to 11 cycle PCR used a sample-barcoded 5' primer and a J-beta primer mix. The raw public data were reprocessed by TCRdb itself: fastp quality trimming at Q25, MiXCR clonotype calling, in-frame beta chains only. Each CDR3 protein gets just one entry, which takes the most common genes and DNA from the rows behind it. The sample table contains around 600,000 distinct CDR3 sequences; only one count was recorded for under 55% of them. Of the sample, under 30% is held by the ten largest clones. Source material: blood. These receptors were collected from a man older than 75 in good health.

In this sample, this clonotype turned up a few times. This chain uses TRBV20-1 with TRBJ1-6; 9 bases align to TRBD1. CDR1 and CDR2 (germline): DFQATT, SNEGSKA (reference sequence). The J segment lost 7 bases and the V segment lost 3 bases, leaving 4 bases of the junction unmatched. The CDR3 sequence is 14 residues long. The CDR3 loop reads CSASSGQGNSPLHF. In DNA, the CDR3 is TGCAGTGCTAGTTCTGGACAGGGGAATTCACCCCTCCACTTT.

The chain links TRBV20-1 to TRBJ2-3; no clear D gene. CDR1 and CDR2 from the germline V gene are DFQATT and SNEGSKA (reference sequence). Trimming pared 2 bases from V and 3 bases from J, leaving 0 bases between. This CDR3 comprises 10 residues. DNA of the CDR3: TGCAGTGCTAGAACAGATACGCAGTATTTT. It is translated as CSARTDTQYF.

This clonotype was seen at least ten times. V is TRBV20-1 and J is TRBJ1-6; TRBD1 might be the D (5 bases). The CDR3 sequence is 13 residues long. Trimming took 3 bases from V and 8 from J, leaving 11 bases between them. CDR1 is DFQATT, CDR2 SNEGSKA, per germline (reference sequence). The CDR3 nucleotides are TGCAGTGCTAGTGCTGCGGGGGATTCACCCCTCCACTTT. Encoded protein: CSASAAGDSPLHF.

The gene calls are TRBV28 and TRBJ2-5; TRBD2 matches at 10 bases. The CDR3 extends over 14 amino acids. Germline CDR1 and CDR2: MDHEN and SYDVKM. Unmatched junction bases numbered 5, after V lost 6 bases and J lost 4 bases. The CDR3 protein is CASRSGGAGETQYF. CDR3 DNA: TGTGCCAGCAGAAGCGGGGGGGCCGGAGAGACCCAGTACTTC.

V is TRBV7-2 and J is TRBJ2-3, with no clear D. CDR3 size: 10 residues. Trimming left V 8 bases short and J 5 bases short, with 5 bases between. CDR1 and CDR2 from the germline V gene are SGHTA and FQGNSA. CDR3 sequence (DNA): TGTGCCAGCGGTCGAGATACGCAGTATTTT. Its translation: CASGRDTQYF.

V is TRBV20-1 and J is TRBJ2-5; 10 bases map to TRBD2. This CDR3 is built from 16 residues. Germline trimming cut 4 bases from V and 11 bases from J; bases unmatched to any gene: 19. Germline loops: CDR1 DFQATT, CDR2 SNEGSKA (reference sequence). The CDR3 loop reads CSAISTERGGDNEQYF. The CDR3 DNA sequence: TGCAGTGCTATATCGACCGAGCGGGGGGGAGACAATGAGCAGTACTTC.

This clonotype showed up just a few times. The chain is built from TRBV5-1 and TRBJ2-7; 9 nucleotides agree with TRBD1. The CDR3 contains 16 residues. Germline V gene sequence: CDR1 SGHRS, CDR2 YFSETQ. With 4 bases clipped from V and 1 base from J, the junction kept 9 bases outside the gene matches. This CDR3 reads CASSQNPGQGSYEQYF. In nucleotides, the CDR3 is TGCGCCAGCAGCCAGAACCCGGGACAGGGTTCCTACGAGCAGTACTTC. Looking up the rest from reference TRBV5-1 and TRBJ2-7 gives the full variable domain: KAGVTQTPRYLIKTRGQQVTLSCSPISGHRSVSWYQQTPGQGLQFLFEYFSETQRNKGNFPGRFSGRQFSNSRSEMNVSTLELGDSALYLCASSQNPGQGSYEQYFGPGTRLTVT.

This clonotype was found a few times. The V gene is TRBV12-3 or TRBV12-4, the J gene TRBJ1-1; D not certain. This CDR3 is 12 amino acids long. V lost 6 bases to trimming and J lost 6 bases, with 11 bases between them. Written as DNA, the CDR3 is TGTGCCAGCAGCTGGGTACGGGCTGAAGCTTTCTTT. Translating gives CASSWVRAEAFF.

The DNA of the CDR3 is TGCAGTGCTAGCCGACAGGGTTTCGATGGCTACACCTTC. Translated, it gives CSASRQGFDGYTF. The rearrangement links TRBV20-1 to TRBJ1-2; 7 bases are a match to TRBD1. Germline V gene data show CDR1 as DFQATT and CDR2 as SNEGSKA (reference sequence). V gave up 3 bases and J gave up 6 bases; unmatched junction bases: 7. The CDR3 spans 13 residues.

The gene calls are TRBV20-1 and TRBJ2-4; tentatively, D is TRBD2 (5 bases). The J call may be faulty, since TRBJ2-5 better matches the DNA end. Germline V gene sequence: CDR1 DFQATT, CDR2 SNEGSKA (reference sequence). The CDR3 consists of 15 residues. The CDR3 DNA is TGCAGTGCTAGGGCCGGGGATCGAGCAGGAGAGACCCAGTACTTC. As protein: CSARAGDRAGETQYF.

The chain employs TRBV12-3 or TRBV12-4 and TRBJ1-2, with D perhaps matching TRBD1 (6 bases). This CDR3 spans 17 amino acids. Trimming cost V 3 bases and J 2 bases, with 19 bases left between them. CDR3 in amino acids: CASSFSGGRGLNYGYTF. The DNA of the CDR3 is TGTGCCAGCAGTTTCTCTGGGGGGCGCGGGTTGAACTATGGCTACACCTTC.

This chain connects TRBV4-1 to TRBJ2-1, with D perhaps TRBD1 (5 bases). The V gene lost 5 bases and the J gene lost 0 bases, with 11 bases spanning the gap. The CDR3 has 15 residues. Germline V CDR1 and CDR2: MGHRA, YSYEKL. The CDR3 sequence: CASSSDDSSYNEQFF. The CDR3 DNA follows: TGCGCCAGCAGCTCGGACGACAGCTCCTACAATGAGCAGTTCTTC.

The chain recombines TRBV12-3 or TRBV12-4 with TRBJ2-5, with 9 bases aligning to TRBD1. Trimming removed 6 bases from V and 6 bases from J; junction bases left unmatched: 8. The CDR3 consists of 14 residues. The CDR3 sequence is CASRRQGERQTQYF. The CDR3 DNA reads TGTGCCAGCAGAAGACAGGGGGAACGGCAGACCCAGTACTTC.

This sequence joins TRBV27 and TRBJ2-7; TRBD2 aligns across 12 bases. The germline gives CDR1 MNHEY, CDR2 SMNVEV (reference sequence). The CDR3 runs 16 residues. V trimming: 3 bases; J trimming: 4 bases; junction bases outside the gene matches: 7. The chain's CDR3 is CASSFSSGTSGYEQYF. CDR3 DNA sequence: TGTGCCAGCAGTTTCTCTTCCGGGACTAGCGGGTACGAGCAGTACTTC.

The chain has TRBV10-3 and TRBJ2-7; unclear D gene. The CDR3 has 12 amino acids. Germline CDR1 is ENHRY and CDR2 is SYGVKD. V lost 5 bases to trimming and J lost 0 bases, with 5 bases between them. The CDR3 nucleotides read TGTGCCATCAGTAGGAACTCCTACGAGCAGTACTTC. Its protein is CAISRNSYEQYF.

This clonotype turned up a few times. This sequence joins TRBV3-1 and TRBJ2-7; 8 bases match TRBD2. This CDR3 contains 14 residues. Germline CDR1 is LGHDT and CDR2 is YNNKEL (reference sequence). After removal of 7 bases from V and 0 bases from J, the junction contained 5 bases not matched to a gene. CDR3: CASKGSGSSYEQYF. CDR3 DNA sequence: TGTGCCAGCAAAGGGAGCGGGAGCTCCTACGAGCAGTACTTC.

The chain recombines TRBV12-3 or TRBV12-4 with TRBJ1-1; D not certain. Trimming took off 7 bases at V and 2 bases at J, with 14 bases between the two ends. The CDR3 has 14 residues. This CDR3 is CASTPSSANTEAFF. In DNA form, the CDR3 reads TGTGCCAGCACCCCGAGCTCCGCAAACACTGAAGCTTTCTTT.

V gene TRBV9 combines with J gene TRBJ1-6, with D hard to call. Trimming cost V 0 bases and J 0 bases, with 4 bases left between them. Germline loops: CDR1 SGDLS, CDR2 YYNGEE. CDR3 size: 15 residues. The CDR3 region is CASSVGDSYNSPLHF. CDR3 nucleotides: TGTGCCAGCAGCGTAGGGGACTCCTATAATTCACCCCTCCACTTT.

The chain links TRBV20-1 to TRBJ2-1; 9 bases fit TRBD2. Germline-derived CDR1 and CDR2 are DFQATT and SNEGSKA (reference sequence). The CDR3 loop spans 15 amino acids. V shed 3 bases, J shed 2 bases, and the junction held 5 bases outside the gene matches. CDR3 DNA: TGCAGTGCTAGCCGTAGCGGGAGTGCCTACAATGAGCAGTTCTTC. Protein product: CSASRSGSAYNEQFF.

V is TRBV3-1 and J is TRBJ2-3, with 10 positions matching TRBD2. The J segment lost 5 bases and the V segment lost 3 bases, leaving 8 bases of the junction unmatched. Germline V lookup: CDR1 LGHDT, CDR2 YNNKEL (reference sequence). CDR3 size: 16 residues. CDR3 loop: CASSHRAGGRGDTQYF. The CDR3 nucleotides read TGTGCCAGCAGCCACCGAGCGGGGGGGAGAGGAGATACGCAGTATTTT.

Turning to this clonotype: A single base separates this from a much larger clone, so it may be a read error. The V and J genes are TRBV18 and TRBJ2-5; TRBD1 is a possible D gene (5 bases). Germline V gene lookup returns CDR1 KGHSH and CDR2 LQKENI. The CDR3 is made up of 15 amino acids. Trimming took off 0 bases at V and 1 base at J, with 9 bases between the two ends. The CDR3 coding sequence is TGTGCCAGCTCACCACCGTTTAGGGGCCAAGAGACCCAGTACTTC. Amino acid sequence: CASSPPFRGQETQYF.